This TCR beta chain stems from a study of OX40 agonist ivuxolimab in advanced cancers. Study information: Patients were dosed with the agonistic anti-OX40 (CD134) antibody ivuxolimab.

The CDR3 has 15 residues. The germline CDR1 and CDR2 sequences are KGHSH and LQKENI. V was trimmed by 3 bases and J by 4 bases, leaving 15 bases between them. Libraries were prepared by immunoSEQ multiplex PCR; TCRdb keeps only in-frame clonotypes and omits some of them. In the table there are tens of thousands of clones, 65% to 80% of which are singletons. This sequence originates from an adult with an advanced solid tumor such as melanoma, head and neck, liver or kidney cancer. The sequenced sample was CD4+ or CD8+ T cells sorted from blood, obtained in a trial of the OX40 agonist ivuxolimab. The chain carries TRBV18 and TRBJ1-2; D may be TRBD1 (6 bases). The CDR3 DNA sequence: TGTGCCAGCTCACCCACCTCTGACAGGTTCTATGGCTACACCTTC. The encoded protein is CASSPTSDRFYGYTF. The full variable domain, in which reference TRBV18 and TRBJ1-2 provide the parts outside the CDR3, is NAGVMQNPRHLVRRRGQEARLRCSPMKGHSHVYWYRQLPEEGLKFMVYLQKENIIDESGMPKERFSAEFPKEGPSILRIQQVVRGDSAAYFCASSPTSDRFYGYTFGSGTRLTVV.